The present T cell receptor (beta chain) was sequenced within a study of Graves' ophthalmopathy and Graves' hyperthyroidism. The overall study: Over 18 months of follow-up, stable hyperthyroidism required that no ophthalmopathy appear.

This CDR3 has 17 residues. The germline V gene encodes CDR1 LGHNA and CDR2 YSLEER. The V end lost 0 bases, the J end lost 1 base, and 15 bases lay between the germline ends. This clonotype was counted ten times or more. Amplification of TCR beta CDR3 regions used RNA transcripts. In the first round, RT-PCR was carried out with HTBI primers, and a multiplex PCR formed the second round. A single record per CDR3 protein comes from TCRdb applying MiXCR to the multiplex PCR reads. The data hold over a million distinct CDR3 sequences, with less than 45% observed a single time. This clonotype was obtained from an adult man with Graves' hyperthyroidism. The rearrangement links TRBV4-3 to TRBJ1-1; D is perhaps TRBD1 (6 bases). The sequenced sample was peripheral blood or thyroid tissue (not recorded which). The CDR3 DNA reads TGCGCCAGCAGCCAAGATTACCACCGCAGGGGGAACACTGAAGCTTTCTTT. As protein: CASSQDYHRRGNTEAFF.